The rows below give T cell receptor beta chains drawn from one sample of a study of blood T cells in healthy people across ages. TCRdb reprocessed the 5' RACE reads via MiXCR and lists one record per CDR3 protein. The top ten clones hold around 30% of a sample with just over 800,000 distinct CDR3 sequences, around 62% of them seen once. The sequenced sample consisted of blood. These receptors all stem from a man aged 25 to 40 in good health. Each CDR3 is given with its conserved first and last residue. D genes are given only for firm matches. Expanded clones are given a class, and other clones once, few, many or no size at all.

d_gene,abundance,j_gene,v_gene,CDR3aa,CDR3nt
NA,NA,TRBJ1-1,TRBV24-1,CATRDRFSEAFF,TGTGCCACGAGGGACCGTTTCTCTGAAGCTTTCTTT
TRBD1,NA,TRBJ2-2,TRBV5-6,CASRLQGRNTGELFF,TGTGCCAGCAGGTTACAGGGGCGTAACACCGGGGAGCTGTTTTTT
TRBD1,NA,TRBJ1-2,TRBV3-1,CASSQPTTGLFGYTF,TGTGCCAGCAGCCAACCTACGACAGGGTTATTCGGCTACACCTTC
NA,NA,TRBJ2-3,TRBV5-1,CASRAGTSTDTQYF,TGCGCCAGCAGGGCAGGGACTAGCACAGATACGCAGTATTTT
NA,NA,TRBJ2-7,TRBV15,CATSREGGHCEQYF,TGTGCCACCAGCAGGGAGGGAGGACACTGCGAGCAGTACTTC
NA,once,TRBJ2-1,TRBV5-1,CASSLGGTRYNEQFF,TGCGCCAGCAGCTTGGGGGGGACGCGATACAATGAGCAGTTCTTC
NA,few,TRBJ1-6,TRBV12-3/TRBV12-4,CASSLGEHVRSPLHF,TGTGCCAGCAGTTTGGGGGAACACGTGAGGTCACCCCTCCACTTT
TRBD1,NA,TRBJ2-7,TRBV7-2,CASRPAGGSYEQYF,TGTGCCAGCAGACCTGCAGGGGGATCCTACGAGCAGTACTTC
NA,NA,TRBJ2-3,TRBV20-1,CSQPGTGTDTQYF,TGCAGCCAACCCGGGACGGGCACAGATACGCAGTATTTT
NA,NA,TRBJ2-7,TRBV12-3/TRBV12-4,CASAFESGRRPYEQYF,TGTGCCAGCGCTTTTGAGTCGGGGAGGCGACCCTACGAGCAGTACTTC
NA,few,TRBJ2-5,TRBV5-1,CASSPQLGGHQETQYF,TGCGCCAGCAGCCCCCAACTAGGCGGACACCAAGAGACCCAGTACTTC
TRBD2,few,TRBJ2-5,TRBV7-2,CASSLALGGSETQYF,TGTGCCAGCAGCTTAGCGCTGGGGGGGTCAGAGACCCAGTACTTC
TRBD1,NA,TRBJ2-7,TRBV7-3,CASSLGTGRTYEQYF,TGTGCCAGCAGCTTAGGGACAGGCCGTACCTACGAGCAGTACTTC